Following are 16 T cell receptor beta chains from one sample sequenced in a study of blood T cell repertoires in COVID-19. The method was immunoSEQ multiplex PCR; TCRdb's version includes in-frame clones alone and lacks a portion of them. The top ten clones hold 10% of a sample with about 150,000 clones, under 90% of them seen once. The sample consisted of peripheral blood. The source is an elderly woman with active or convalescent COVID-19.

V is TRBV7-3 and J is TRBJ1-1; 8 bases line up with TRBD1. The trim removed 5 bases at V and 5 bases at J, leaving 10 bases unmatched. This CDR3 is built from 15 residues. Germline-derived CDR1 and CDR2 are SGHTA and FQGTGA. In nucleotides, the CDR3 is TGTGCCAGCAGCCCAGGTGGGACAGGCAGAACTGAAGCTTTCTTT. Encoded protein: CASSPGGTGRTEAFF. The whole variable domain, filled in from reference TRBV7-3 and TRBJ1-1, reads GAGVSQTPSNKVTEKGKYVELRCDPISGHTALYWYRQSLGQGPEFLIYFQGTGAADDSGLPNDRFFAVRPEGSVSTLKIQRTERGDSAVYLCASSPGGTGRTEAFFGQGTRLTVV.

This sequence joins TRBV5-1 and TRBJ2-2; 7 bases are shared with TRBD2. The CDR3 runs to 16 residues. CDR1 and CDR2 (germline): SGHRS, YFSETQ. V dropped 4 bases and J dropped 2; count of bases not matched to a gene: 8. CDR3 nucleotides: TGCGCCAGCAGCATGGGGCTAGCGGCAAACACCGGGGAGCTGTTTTTT. This translates into CASSMGLAANTGELFF.

This clone turned up a few times. The genes are TRBV27 and TRBJ2-1; no clear D gene. The CDR3 spans 16 residues. CDR1 is MNHEY, CDR2 SMNVEV, per germline (reference sequence). Trimming removed 0 bases at V and 2 bases at J, with 11 bases between. The CDR3 protein is CASSLSVQAPYNEQFF. DNA of the CDR3: TGTGCCAGCAGTTTATCGGTCCAGGCACCCTACAATGAGCAGTTCTTC.

This chain uses TRBV3-1 (or the pseudogene TRBV3-2) with TRBJ1-2; weak D call: TRBD1 (5 bases). The CDR3 is made up of 14 amino acids. V was cut by 6 bases and J by 4 bases, with 15 bases left in between. Germline CDR1 and CDR2: LGHDT and YNNKEL (reference sequence). The CDR3 is CASRSSGGSYGYTF. The CDR3 coding sequence is TGTGCCAGCAGGTCGTCGGGGGGGAGCTATGGCTACACCTTC.

This clone was detected a few times. The chain recombines TRBV5-1 with TRBJ2-3, with D unresolved. The CDR3 runs 13 residues. CDR1 SGHRS and CDR2 YFSETQ come from the germline V gene. Trimming removed 3 bases from V and 4 bases from J, with 9 bases in between. CDR3 protein: CASSSFGADTQYF. CDR3 DNA sequence: TGCGCCAGCAGCTCCTTTGGAGCAGATACGCAGTATTTT.

V is TRBV10-3 and J is TRBJ2-1; TRBD1 matches 8 bases. Losses at the gene ends were 0 bases for V and 10 bases for J; bases not matched to a gene: 2. This CDR3 region has 13 residues. Germline CDR1 and CDR2: ENHRY and SYGVKD. CDR3 residues: CAISESQGGEQFF. CDR3 in DNA: TGTGCCATCAGTGAGTCACAGGGGGGCGAGCAGTTCTTC.

The chain recombines TRBV6-2 or TRBV6-3 with TRBJ2-7, with TRBD1 as a possible D gene (6 bases). Trimming cost V 5 bases and J 5 bases, with 22 bases left between them. This CDR3 spans 16 amino acids. CDR1 and CDR2 (germline): MNHEY, SVGEGT. The CDR3: CASSPGHPSSGNEQYF. CDR3 DNA sequence: TGTGCCAGCAGTCCGGGACACCCTTCCAGTGGGAACGAGCAGTACTTC.

The V call is TRBV2, the J call TRBJ2-2; 9 bases match TRBD2. The germline gives CDR1 SNHLY, CDR2 FYNNEI. Unmatched junction bases numbered 2, after V lost 6 bases and J lost 0 bases. The CDR3 runs to 15 residues. The CDR3 sequence is CASRASGANTGELFF. In DNA form, the CDR3 reads TGTGCCAGCAGAGCTAGCGGGGCGAACACCGGGGAGCTGTTTTTT.

In DNA, the CDR3 is TGTGCCAGCAGTACTAGCGTTAATGAGCAGTTCTTC. Amino acid sequence: CASSTSVNEQFF. This chain connects TRBV2 to TRBJ2-1; 7 nucleotides align to TRBD2. CDR1 and CDR2 from the germline V gene are SNHLY and FYNNEI. V gave up 5 bases and J gave up 7 bases; unmatched junction bases: 2. The CDR3 contains 12 residues.

V and J are TRBV18 and TRBJ2-3, with D perhaps TRBD1 (6 bases). Germline V gene data show CDR1 as KGHSH and CDR2 as LQKENI. The V gene lost 6 bases and the J gene lost 2 bases, with 15 bases spanning the gap. CDR3 length: 15 residues. This CDR3 reads CASSGYEGVTDTQYF. For the CDR3, the DNA is TGTGCCAGCTCCGGATACGAGGGGGTCACAGATACGCAGTATTTT.

This chain joins TRBV11-2 and TRBJ1-3; no firm D call. With 1 base removed from V and 2 bases from J, the gap between germline ends came to 9 bases. Germline CDR1 reads SGHAT; CDR2 reads FQNNGV. There are 15 residues in the CDR3. CDR3 sequence reads: CASSLVLTAGNTIYF. CDR3 sequence (DNA): TGTGCCAGCAGCTTAGTCCTTACGGCTGGAAACACCATATATTTT.

V is TRBV5-8 and J is TRBJ2-3; 10 bases map to TRBD1. The J segment lost 7 bases and the V segment lost 3 bases, leaving 8 bases of the junction unmatched. This CDR3 has 15 amino acids. The germline gives CDR1 SGHTS, CDR2 YDEGEE. The DNA for the CDR3 is TGTGCCAGCAGCTCGAGGGACAGGGGCTACTATACGCAGTATTTT. Translating gives CASSSRDRGYYTQYF.

J is TRBJ2-3 and V is TRBV14, with D perhaps being TRBD1 or TRBD2 (5 bases each). V was shortened by 4 bases and J by 4 bases, with 24 bases between the two germline ends. The CDR3 totals 18 residues. In germline, CDR1 is SGHDN, CDR2 FVKESK. The DNA of the CDR3 is TGTGCCAGCAGCCGAGAGGGTAGGGGTACCGTATCGGCAGATACGCAGTATTTT. Amino acid sequence: CASSREGRGTVSADTQYF.

V and J are TRBV28 and TRBJ2-7, with TRBD2 matching 10 bases. The CDR3 length is 15 residues. Germline V gene sequence: CDR1 MDHEN, CDR2 SYDVKM. The V segment lost 7 bases and the J segment 5 bases; nucleotides outside the gene matches: 11. CDR3 coding DNA: TGTGCCAGCAATATTAGTAGCGGGAGGAGGAACGAGCAGTACTTC. Encoded protein: CASNISSGRRNEQYF.

This clone appeared a few times. V gene TRBV7-8 combines with J gene TRBJ2-7; possible D gene TRBD2, 6 bases. V dropped 5 bases and J dropped 3 bases, with 14 bases sitting between them. Germline V lookup: CDR1 SGHVS, CDR2 FQNEAQ. The CDR3 extends over 14 amino acids. The CDR3 DNA is TGTGCCAGCAGCCGTTCCGGGGACTTCTACGAGCAGTACTTC. This gives the protein CASSRSGDFYEQYF.

On this clone itself: In the same sample, other DNA sequences code for this CDR3. The chain links TRBV12-3 or TRBV12-4 to TRBJ1-1; D unclear. The CDR3 extends over 13 amino acids. The V end lost 3 bases, the J end lost 5 bases, and 10 bases lay between the germline ends. The CDR3 protein is CASSFRVGTEAFF. CDR3 DNA: TGTGCCAGCAGTTTTCGGGTCGGGACTGAAGCTTTCTTT.